Sequencing of this TCR beta chain was carried out in a study of shared clonotypes between healthy human individuals. Study-wide background: A donor's plate count was three for CD4 naive and three for CD4 memory; CD8 naive had two and CD8 memory one.

Naivety among CD8 cells was defined by CD45RO negativity and positive CCR7 selection, thereby excluding terminally differentiated effector memory CD45RA+ cells. Repertoires were generated with immunoSEQ multiplex PCR, while TCRdb's copy carries only in-frame clones and drops some. The table includes some 1,900,000 clones, approximately 94% detected once. Germline CDR1 WNHNN, CDR2 SYGVQD (reference sequence). The CDR3 totals 15 residues. The germline V and J ends were trimmed by 1 base and 0 bases, with 7 bases remaining between them. The chain uses TRBV10-1 and TRBJ2-1; D perhaps matches TRBD1 (5 bases). This TCR was sampled from a man aged 18-30 years in good health. Material for sequencing was naive CD8+ T cells sorted from blood. The CDR3 nucleotides read TGCGCCAGCAGTGAGTTTAGGGGCTCCTACAATGAGCAGTTCTTC. Its protein product is CASSEFRGSYNEQFF.